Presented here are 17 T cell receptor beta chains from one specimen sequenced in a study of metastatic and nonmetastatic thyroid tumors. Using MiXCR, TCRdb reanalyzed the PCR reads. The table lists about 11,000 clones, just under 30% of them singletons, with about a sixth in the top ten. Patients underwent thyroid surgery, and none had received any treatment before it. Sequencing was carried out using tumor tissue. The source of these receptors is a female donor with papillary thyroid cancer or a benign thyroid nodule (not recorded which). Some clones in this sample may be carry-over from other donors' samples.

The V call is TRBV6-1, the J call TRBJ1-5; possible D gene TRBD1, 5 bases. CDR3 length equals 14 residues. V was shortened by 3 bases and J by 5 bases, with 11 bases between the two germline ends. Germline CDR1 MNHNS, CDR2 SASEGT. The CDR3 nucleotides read TGTGCCAGCAGTGACAGGGAACTACATCAGCCCCAGCATTTT. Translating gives CASSDRELHQPQHF.

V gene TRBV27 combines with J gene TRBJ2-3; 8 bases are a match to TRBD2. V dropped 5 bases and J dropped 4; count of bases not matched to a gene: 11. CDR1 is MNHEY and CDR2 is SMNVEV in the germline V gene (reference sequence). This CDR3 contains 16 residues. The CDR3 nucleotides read TGTGCCAGCAGTCCCCAGAGAGCGGGAGTAGCAGATACGCAGTATTTT. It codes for CASSPQRAGVADTQYF.

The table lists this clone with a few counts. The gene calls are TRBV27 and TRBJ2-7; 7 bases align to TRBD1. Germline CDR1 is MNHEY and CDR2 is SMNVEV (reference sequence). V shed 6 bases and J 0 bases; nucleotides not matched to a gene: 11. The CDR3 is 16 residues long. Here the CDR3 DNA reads TGTGCCAGCAGAACACAAGGGACAGCAAGCTCCTACGAGCAGTACTTC. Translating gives CASRTQGTASSYEQYF.

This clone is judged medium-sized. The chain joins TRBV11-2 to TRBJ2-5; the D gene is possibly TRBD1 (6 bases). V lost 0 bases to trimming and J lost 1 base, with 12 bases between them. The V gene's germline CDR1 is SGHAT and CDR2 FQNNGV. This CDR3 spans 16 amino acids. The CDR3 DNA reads TGTGCCAGCAGCTTAGAATTTACAGGGTTCCAAGAGACCCAGTACTTC. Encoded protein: CASSLEFTGFQETQYF.

In DNA, the CDR3 is TGTGCCAGTTCCCGAGGGACGGGGGTCTCTGGGGCCAACGTCCTGACTTTC. It codes for CASSRGTGVSGANVLTF. The chain uses TRBV27 and TRBJ2-6, with D possibly TRBD2 on 6 matching bases. Deletions cut 9 bases from V and 0 bases from J, with 18 bases between. The CDR3 spans 17 residues. Per germline, CDR1 MNHEY and CDR2 SMNVEV (reference sequence).

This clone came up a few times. The DNA for the CDR3 is TGTGCCAGCAGTTCCCCAGGGTTAGGGACTGAAGCTTTCTTT. Its protein product is CASSSPGLGTEAFF. The rearrangement joins TRBV27 to TRBJ1-1; weak D call: TRBD1 (5 bases). The CDR3 is made up of 14 amino acids. The germline gives CDR1 MNHEY, CDR2 SMNVEV (reference sequence). The V and J ends lost 4 bases and 5 bases respectively, with 14 bases between them.

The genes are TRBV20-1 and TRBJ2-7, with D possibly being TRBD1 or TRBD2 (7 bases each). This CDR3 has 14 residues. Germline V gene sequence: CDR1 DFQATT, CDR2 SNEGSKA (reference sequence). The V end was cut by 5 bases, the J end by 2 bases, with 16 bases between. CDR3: CSAPGGAFPYEQYF. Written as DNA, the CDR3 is TGCAGTGCTCCAGGGGGGGCCTTTCCCTACGAGCAGTACTTC.

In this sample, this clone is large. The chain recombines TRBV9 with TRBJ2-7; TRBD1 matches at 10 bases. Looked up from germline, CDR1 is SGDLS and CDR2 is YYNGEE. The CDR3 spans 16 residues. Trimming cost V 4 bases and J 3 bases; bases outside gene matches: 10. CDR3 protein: CASSPGSGTGDYEQYF. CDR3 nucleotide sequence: TGTGCCAGCAGCCCAGGATCCGGGACAGGGGACTACGAGCAGTACTTC.

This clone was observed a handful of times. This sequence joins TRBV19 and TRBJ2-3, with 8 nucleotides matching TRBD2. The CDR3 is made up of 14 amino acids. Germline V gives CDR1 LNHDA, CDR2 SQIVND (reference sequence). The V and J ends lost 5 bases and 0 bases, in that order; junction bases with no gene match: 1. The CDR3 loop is CASSPSGSTDTQYF. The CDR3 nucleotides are TGTGCCAGTAGTCCTAGCGGGAGCACAGATACGCAGTATTTT.

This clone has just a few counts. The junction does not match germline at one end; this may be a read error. The CDR3: CASISAGNTVYF. The CDR3 DNA is TGTGCCAGCATCTCCGCGGGAAACACCGTATATTTT. The chain is built from TRBV6-2 or TRBV6-3 and TRBJ1-3; D ambiguous. The CDR3 runs to 12 residues. Per germline, CDR1 MNHEY and CDR2 SVGEGT.

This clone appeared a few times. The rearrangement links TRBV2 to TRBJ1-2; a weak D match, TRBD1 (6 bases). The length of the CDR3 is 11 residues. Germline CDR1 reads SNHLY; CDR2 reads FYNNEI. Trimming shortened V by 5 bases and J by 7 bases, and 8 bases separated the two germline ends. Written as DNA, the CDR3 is TGTGCCAGCAGTTACAGGGTTGGCTACACCTTC. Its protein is CASSYRVGYTF.

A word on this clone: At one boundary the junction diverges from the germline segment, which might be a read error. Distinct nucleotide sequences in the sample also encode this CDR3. The DNA for the CDR3 is TGTGCCAGCAGCTTGGGTCCGCAGAACACTGAGGCTTTCTTT. This translates into CASSLGPQNTEAFF. The V and J genes are TRBV5-4 and TRBJ1-1; D remains unclear. CDR3 size: 14 residues. Germline V gene data show CDR1 as SGHNT and CDR2 as YYREEE (reference sequence).

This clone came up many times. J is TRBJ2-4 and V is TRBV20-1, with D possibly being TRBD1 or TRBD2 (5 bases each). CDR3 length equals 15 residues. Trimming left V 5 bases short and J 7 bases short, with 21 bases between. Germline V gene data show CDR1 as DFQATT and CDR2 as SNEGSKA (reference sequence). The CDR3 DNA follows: TGCAGTGCTGGACTTGGACGAACAAAGGGGAACATTCAGTACTTC. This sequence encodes CSAGLGRTKGNIQYF.

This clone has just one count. CDR3 residues: CSASPRDINGYTF. CDR3 coding DNA: TGCAGTGCTTCGCCCCGGGACATTAATGGCTACACCTTC. This sequence joins TRBV20-1 and TRBJ1-2; tentatively, D is TRBD1 (6 bases). This CDR3 region has 13 residues. Germline assignment: CDR1 DFQATT and CDR2 SNEGSKA (reference sequence). The germline V and J ends were trimmed by 5 bases and 6 bases, with 16 bases remaining between them.

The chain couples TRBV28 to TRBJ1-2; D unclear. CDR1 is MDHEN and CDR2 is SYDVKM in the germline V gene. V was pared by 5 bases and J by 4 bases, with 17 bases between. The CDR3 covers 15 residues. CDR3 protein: CASSSGFTLLYGYTF. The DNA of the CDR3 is TGTGCCAGCAGTAGCGGGTTCACTCTACTCTATGGCTACACCTTC.

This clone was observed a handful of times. CDR3: CAWSRGEEGEKLFF. DNA for the CDR3: TGTGCCTGGAGTAGAGGGGAAGAGGGGGAAAAACTGTTTTTT. The chain is built from TRBV30 and TRBJ1-4; maybe TRBD1 (5 bases). This CDR3 has 14 residues. Germline V CDR1 and CDR2: GTSNPN, SVGIG (reference sequence). Trimming stripped 2 bases from V and 8 bases from J, with 15 bases between.

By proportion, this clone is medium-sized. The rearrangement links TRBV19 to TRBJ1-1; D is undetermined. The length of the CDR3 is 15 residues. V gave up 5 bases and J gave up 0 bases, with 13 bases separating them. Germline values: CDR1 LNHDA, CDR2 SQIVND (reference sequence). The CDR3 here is CASSERRDMNTEAFF. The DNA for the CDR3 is TGTGCCAGTAGTGAGAGAAGAGATATGAACACTGAAGCTTTCTTT.